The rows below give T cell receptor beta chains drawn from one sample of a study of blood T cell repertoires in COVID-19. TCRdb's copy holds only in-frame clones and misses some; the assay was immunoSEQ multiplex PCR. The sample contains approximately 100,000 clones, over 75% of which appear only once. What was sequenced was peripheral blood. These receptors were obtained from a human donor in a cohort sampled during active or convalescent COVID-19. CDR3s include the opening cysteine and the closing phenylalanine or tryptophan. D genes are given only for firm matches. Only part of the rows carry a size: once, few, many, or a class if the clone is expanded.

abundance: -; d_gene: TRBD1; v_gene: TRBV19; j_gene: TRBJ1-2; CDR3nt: TGTGCCAGTAGTATAACAGGGGACTATGGCTACACCTTC; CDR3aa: CASSITGDYGYTF
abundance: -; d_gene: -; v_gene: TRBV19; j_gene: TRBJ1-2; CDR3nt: TGTGCCAGTAGTATAGAAGAGGGTAGAGGCTACACCTTC; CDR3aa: CASSIEEGRGYTF
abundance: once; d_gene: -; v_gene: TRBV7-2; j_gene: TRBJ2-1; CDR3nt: TGTGCCAGCAGCTTAAGATCGAGCTCCTACAATGAGCAGTTCTTC; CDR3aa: CASSLRSSSYNEQFF
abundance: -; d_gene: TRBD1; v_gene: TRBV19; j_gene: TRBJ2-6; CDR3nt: TGTGCCAGTAGACGCGACAGGGCTGGGGCCAACGTCCTGACTTTC; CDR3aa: CASRRDRAGANVLTF
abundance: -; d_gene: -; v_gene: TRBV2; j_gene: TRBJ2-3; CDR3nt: TGTGCCAGCAGTGAACTAGGGGCCACAGATACGCAGTATTTT; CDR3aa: CASSELGATDTQYF
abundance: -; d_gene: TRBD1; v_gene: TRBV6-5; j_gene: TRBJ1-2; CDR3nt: TGTGCCAGCAGAACTACAGGGGCCTATGGCTACACCTTC; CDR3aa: CASRTTGAYGYTF
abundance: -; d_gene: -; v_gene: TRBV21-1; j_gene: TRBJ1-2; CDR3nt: TGTGCCAGCAGCAAAAAGAACAGGGGGATTAACTATGGCTACACCTTC; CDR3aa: CASSKKNRGINYGYTF
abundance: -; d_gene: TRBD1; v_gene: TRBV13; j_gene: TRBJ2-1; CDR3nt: TGTGCCAGCAGAGCTGGGACAGGGAGGGATGAGCAGTTCTTC; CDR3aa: CASRAGTGRDEQFF
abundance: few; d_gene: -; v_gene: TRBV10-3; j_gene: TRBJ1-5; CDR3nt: TGTGCCATCGCAGGGAATCAGCCCCAGCATTTT; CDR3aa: CAIAGNQPQHF
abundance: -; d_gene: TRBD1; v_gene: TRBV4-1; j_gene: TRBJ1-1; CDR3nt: TGCGCCAGCAGCCAGAAACAGGGGGCGGCGACTGAAGCTTTCTTT; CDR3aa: CASSQKQGAATEAFF
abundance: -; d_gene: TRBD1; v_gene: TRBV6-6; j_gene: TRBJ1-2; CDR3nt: TGTGCCAGCAGTTCGCAGGGGGTCAGAAACTATGGCTACACCTTC; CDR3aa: CASSSQGVRNYGYTF
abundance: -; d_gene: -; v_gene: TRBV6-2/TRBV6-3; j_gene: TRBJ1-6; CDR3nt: TGTGCCAGCAGTCAACGAGGGAGCTCCTATAATTCACCCCTCCACTTT; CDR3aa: CASSQRGSSYNSPLHF
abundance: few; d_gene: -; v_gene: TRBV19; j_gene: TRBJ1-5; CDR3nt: TGTGCCAGTAGTATACTTTTTGTGGGGGCTCAGCCCCAGCATTTT; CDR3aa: CASSILFVGAQPQHF
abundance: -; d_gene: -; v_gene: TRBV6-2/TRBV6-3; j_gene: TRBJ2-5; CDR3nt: TGTGCCAGCAGTTACTCTTGGGCTAGCGAGGAGACCCAGTACTTC; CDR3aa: CASSYSWASEETQYF
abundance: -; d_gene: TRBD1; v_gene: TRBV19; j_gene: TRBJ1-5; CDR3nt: TGTGCCAGTAGTCCGACGTTTGACAGGGCGGGCAATCAGCCCCAGCATTTT; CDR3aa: CASSPTFDRAGNQPQHF
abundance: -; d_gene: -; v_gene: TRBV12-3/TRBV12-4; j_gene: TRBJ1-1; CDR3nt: TGTGCCAGCAGTTTATGGAGGGATACTGAAGCTTTCTTT; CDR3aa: CASSLWRDTEAFF
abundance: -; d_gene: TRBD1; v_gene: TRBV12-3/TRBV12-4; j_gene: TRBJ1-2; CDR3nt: TGTGCCAGCAGTACCGGGACAGGGGTAGGCTACACCTTC; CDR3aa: CASSTGTGVGYTF
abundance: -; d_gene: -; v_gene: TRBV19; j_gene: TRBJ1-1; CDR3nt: TGTGCCAGTAGTATTACGAGGCAGGGAAGGTCTGAAGCTTTCTTT; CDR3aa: CASSITRQGRSEAFF
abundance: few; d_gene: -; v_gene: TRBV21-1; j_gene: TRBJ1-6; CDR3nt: TGTGCCAGCACCTTTGTCCCCCAAGCCCCTACTAGCTCCTATAATTCACCCCTCCACTTT; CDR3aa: CASTFVPQAPTSSYNSPLHF
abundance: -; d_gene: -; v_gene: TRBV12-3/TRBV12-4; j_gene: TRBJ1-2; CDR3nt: TGTGCCACCGCGGCTGCAGGGAACTATGGCTACACCTTC; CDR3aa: CATAAAGNYGYTF
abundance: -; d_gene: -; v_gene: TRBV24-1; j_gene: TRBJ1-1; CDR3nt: TGTGCCACCACTAAAGATGGGGCTCCGGGAGTCAGAGCTGAAGCTTTCTTT; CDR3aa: CATTKDGAPGVRAEAFF
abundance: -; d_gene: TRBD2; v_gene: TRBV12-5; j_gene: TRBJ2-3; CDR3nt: TGTGCTAGTGCCCCAAGTCGGACTAGCGGTACAGATACGCAGTATTTT; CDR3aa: CASAPSRTSGTDTQYF
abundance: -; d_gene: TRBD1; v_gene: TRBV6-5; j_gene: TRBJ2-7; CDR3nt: TGTGCCAGCAGTTACTTGGGACAGGGAAACGAGCAGTACTTC; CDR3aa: CASSYLGQGNEQYF
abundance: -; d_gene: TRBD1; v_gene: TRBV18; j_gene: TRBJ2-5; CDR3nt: TGTGCCAGCTCAACAGGGGGGACCCAAGAGACCCAGTACTTC; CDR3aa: CASSTGGTQETQYF
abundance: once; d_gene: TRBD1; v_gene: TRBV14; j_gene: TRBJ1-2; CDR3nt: TGTGCCAGCAGCCGAACCCCAGGGGGTGGCTACACCTTC; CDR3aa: CASSRTPGGGYTF
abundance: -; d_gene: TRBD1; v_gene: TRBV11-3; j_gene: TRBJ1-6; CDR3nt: TGTGCCAGCAGCCATGGACAGGTTGAGTCACCCCTCCACTTT; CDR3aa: CASSHGQVESPLHF